The clone carrying this T cell receptor beta chain was observed a single time. No antigen is known for it. This entry is derived from a study of T cell responses to AZD1222 COVID-19 vaccine. Regarding the study as a whole: Researchers took repertoire samples only after the peak T cell response had come. Donors, mostly white British, included more females; clonal diversity was possibly underestimated. Seropositivity was recorded at baseline in only a handful of AZD1222 recipients. With two AZD1222 doses given, Spike-specific TCR breadth and depth both rose.

Sequencing was performed with immunoSEQ multiplex PCR; in TCRdb, only in-frame clones are kept and a portion is missing. The sample has some 120,000 clones; about nine tenths are singletons. Unmatched junction bases numbered 7, after V lost 6 bases and J lost 7 bases. This CDR3 spans 13 amino acids. Germline V gene lookup returns CDR1 SQVTM and CDR2 ANQGSEA. The sequenced sample was peripheral blood, obtained on day 0 of AZD1222 vaccination. V gene TRBV29-1 combines with J gene TRBJ1-4; TRBD1 aligns across 8 bases. This TCR was recovered from an adult in good health. The DNA of the CDR3 is TGCAGCGTATACACAGGGGGGGGTGAAAAACTGTTTTTT. Translating gives CSVYTGGGEKLFF.